This TCR beta chain came from a study of brain T cells in children with intractable seizures. Generated by immunoSEQ multiplex PCR, the TCRdb table keeps only in-frame clones and is missing some. The table shows a few hundred thousand clones, with over 90% occurring only once. Trimming took 3 bases from V and 3 from J; bases not matched to a gene: 5. Germline assignment: CDR1 DFQATT and CDR2 SNEGSKA (reference sequence). This CDR3 region has 14 residues. Of note for this clone: Its antigen remains unidentified.

The sample's time point: blood from clinic visit 5 months post-surgery; TSC patient then seizure free. Only cases whose brain tissue showed the highest T cell transcript signatures were sequenced. Pre-surgery treatment included at least one anti-epileptic drug. The study, taken as a whole, reports: Viral specificity was inferred only from CDR3 similarity; HCMV serostatus was unknown. Absence of clones before surgery may stem from lower sequencing depth.

The sequencing used peripheral blood, collected around 5 months after surgery. This rearrangement joins TRBV20-1 to TRBJ1-1; 9 nucleotides agree with TRBD1. This TCR was sampled from a boy younger than two with tuberous sclerosis and intractable seizures. This chain's CDR3 is CSASAGTGHTEAFF. The CDR3 DNA reads TGCAGTGCTAGTGCCGGGACAGGGCACACTGAAGCTTTCTTT.